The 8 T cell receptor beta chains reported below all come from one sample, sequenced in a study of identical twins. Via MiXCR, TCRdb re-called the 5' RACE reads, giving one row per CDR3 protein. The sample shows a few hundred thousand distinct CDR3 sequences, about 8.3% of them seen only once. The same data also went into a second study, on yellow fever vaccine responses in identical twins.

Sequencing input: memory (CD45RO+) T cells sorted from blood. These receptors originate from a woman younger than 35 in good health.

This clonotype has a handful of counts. DNA of the CDR3: TGTGCCAGCAAGGGGAGGGGAAGGTCCACAGATACGCAGTATTTT. This codes for CASKGRGRSTDTQYF. The V call is TRBV6-1, the J call TRBJ2-3; TRBD2 matches 7 bases. CDR3 length: 15 residues. Germline V gene sequence: CDR1 MNHNS, CDR2 SASEGT. V shed 7 bases and J 2 bases; nucleotides not matched to a gene: 9.

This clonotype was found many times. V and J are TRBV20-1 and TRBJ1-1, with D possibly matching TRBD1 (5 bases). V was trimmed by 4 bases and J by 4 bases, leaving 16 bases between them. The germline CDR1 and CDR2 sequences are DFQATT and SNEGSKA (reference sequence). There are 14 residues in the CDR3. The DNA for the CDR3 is TGCAGTGCTACTCGTCGGGAAGGGGCCACTGAAGCTTTCTTT. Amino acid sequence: CSATRREGATEAFF.

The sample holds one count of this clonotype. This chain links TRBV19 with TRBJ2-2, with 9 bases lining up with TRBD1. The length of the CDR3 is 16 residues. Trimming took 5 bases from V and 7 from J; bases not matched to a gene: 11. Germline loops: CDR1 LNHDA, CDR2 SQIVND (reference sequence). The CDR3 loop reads CASSAPNRGRNGELFF. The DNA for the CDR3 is TGTGCCAGTAGTGCACCAAACAGGGGGCGGAACGGGGAGCTGTTTTTT.

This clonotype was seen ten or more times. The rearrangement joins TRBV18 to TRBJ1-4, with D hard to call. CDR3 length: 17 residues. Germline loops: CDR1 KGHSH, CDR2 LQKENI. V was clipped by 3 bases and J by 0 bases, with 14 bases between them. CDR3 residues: CASSPVLVAATNEKLFF. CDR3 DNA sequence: TGTGCCAGCTCACCGGTCTTAGTCGCAGCAACTAATGAAAAACTGTTTTTT.

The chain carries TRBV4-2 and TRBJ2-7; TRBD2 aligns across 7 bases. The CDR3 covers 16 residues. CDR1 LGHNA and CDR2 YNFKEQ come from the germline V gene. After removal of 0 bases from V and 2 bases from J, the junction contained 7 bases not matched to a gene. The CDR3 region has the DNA TGTGCCAGCAGCCAAGATAAACAGCGGGGTACCTACGAGCAGTACTTC. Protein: CASSQDKQRGTYEQYF.

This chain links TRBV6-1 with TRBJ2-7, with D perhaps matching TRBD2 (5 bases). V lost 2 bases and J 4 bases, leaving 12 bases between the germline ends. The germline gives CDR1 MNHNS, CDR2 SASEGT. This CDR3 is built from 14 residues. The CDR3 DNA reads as TGTGCCAGCAGTGAATCGGGAACTTTTTACGAGCAGTACTTC. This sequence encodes CASSESGTFYEQYF.

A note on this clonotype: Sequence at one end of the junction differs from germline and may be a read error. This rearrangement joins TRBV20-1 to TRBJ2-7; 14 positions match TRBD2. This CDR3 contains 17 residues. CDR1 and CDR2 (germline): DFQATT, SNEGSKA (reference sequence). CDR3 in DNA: TGCTGTGCTAGAGGGGGGACTAGCGGGGGCAGCTCCTACGAGCAGTACTTC. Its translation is CCARGGTSGGSSYEQYF.

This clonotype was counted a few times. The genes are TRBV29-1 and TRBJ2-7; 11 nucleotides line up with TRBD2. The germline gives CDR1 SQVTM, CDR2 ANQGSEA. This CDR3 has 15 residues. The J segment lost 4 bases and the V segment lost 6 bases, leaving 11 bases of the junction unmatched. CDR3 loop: CSVETSGTSGYEQYF. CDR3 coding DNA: TGCAGCGTCGAAACCTCCGGGACTAGCGGATACGAGCAGTACTTC.